The 30 T cell receptor beta chains below were found in one sample sequenced in a study of cytomegalovirus exposure and HLA in healthy donors (dated by TCRdb to 2016 to 2017). The library came from the immunoSEQ multiplex PCR assay. Held by TCRdb, this immuneACCESS table contains in-frame sequences only and omits some clones. Under half of the omission traces to an unresolved V gene where checked; the cause of the rest is unknown. Recorded for this sample are 260,000 or so clones; approximately 87% of them occurred a single time. About 0.86% of the sample lies in the top ten. The sample comprised PBMCs. Every receptor here comes from a woman under 30 in good health and CMV-seronegative.

The J gene is TRBJ2-5, the V gene TRBV6-5; 9 bases match TRBD1. This CDR3 is built from 14 residues. The V and J ends lost 7 bases and 4 bases, in that order; junction bases with no gene match: 7. Looked up from germline, CDR1 is MNHEY and CDR2 is SVGAGI. The CDR3 protein is CASKNRGQRETQYF. CDR3 coding DNA: TGTGCCAGCAAGAACAGGGGGCAGAGAGAGACCCAGTACTTC.

The V call is TRBV4-1, the J call TRBJ1-1, with 7 bases matching TRBD1. The CDR3 has 13 amino acids. CDR1 and CDR2 from the germline V gene are MGHRA and YSYEKL. V dropped 4 bases and J dropped 5; count of bases not matched to a gene: 4. Written as DNA, the CDR3 is TGCGCCAGCAGCCCGACAGGGAGAACTGAAGCTTTCTTT. Translation gives CASSPTGRTEAFF.

The chain has TRBV9 and TRBJ1-6; D not certain. Per the germline V gene, CDR1 is SGDLS and CDR2 is YYNGEE. The CDR3 extends over 15 amino acids. V gave up 4 bases and J gave up 5 bases, with 13 bases separating them. The CDR3 DNA follows: TGTGCCAGCAGCCTCGAGACGGGTGATAATTCACCCCTCCACTTT. This translates into CASSLETGDNSPLHF.

The V and J genes are TRBV11-1 and TRBJ2-5, with 8 bases aligning to TRBD2. J was trimmed by 3 bases and V by 2 bases; bases with no gene match: 8. Germline CDR1 is SGHAT and CDR2 is FQDESV (reference sequence). The CDR3 extends over 16 amino acids. The CDR3 DNA follows: TGTGCCAGCAGCTTAAGGAGACTAGCGTTGAAAGAGACCCAGTACTTC. It is translated as CASSLRRLALKETQYF.

V usage is TRBV28 and J usage is TRBJ2-7, with D tentatively TRBD1 (6 bases). The V gene lost 7 bases and the J gene lost 4 bases, with 17 bases spanning the gap. Germline CDR1 and CDR2: MDHEN and SYDVKM. The CDR3 is 14 residues long. CDR3 DNA: TGTGCCAGCACCCTTGGGGGCAAAATGTACGAGCAGTACTTC. This gives the protein CASTLGGKMYEQYF.

This clone was seen only once. The V call is TRBV28, the J call TRBJ1-2, with D tentatively TRBD1 (5 bases). Germline CDR1 MDHEN, CDR2 SYDVKM. CDR3 length: 12 residues. The V gene lost 7 bases and the J gene lost 2 bases, with 8 bases spanning the gap. CDR3 nucleotides: TGTGCCAGCATGAGACAGAACTATGGCTACACCTTC. Protein product: CASMRQNYGYTF.

The rearrangement links TRBV5-1 to TRBJ2-7; 10 positions agree with TRBD1. The length of the CDR3 is 15 residues. Trimming cost V 0 bases and J 5 bases; bases outside gene matches: 5. Germline V CDR1 and CDR2: SGHRS, YFSETQ. CDR3 in amino acids: CASSLARQGADEQYF. The CDR3 DNA follows: TGCGCCAGCAGCTTGGCTAGACAGGGGGCGGACGAGCAGTACTTC.

The count of this clone is one. The chain recombines TRBV7-9 with TRBJ1-5; D gene unclear. Deletions cut 3 bases from V and 3 bases from J, with 6 bases between. Germline CDR1 SEHNR, CDR2 FQNEAQ (reference sequence). The CDR3 consists of 13 residues. In nucleotides, the CDR3 is TGTGCCAGCAGCTTTTCCCTCAATCAGCCCCAGCATTTT. Its translation is CASSFSLNQPQHF.

This chain links TRBV5-6 with TRBJ2-3; 7 nucleotides line up with TRBD2. Germline values: CDR1 SGHDT, CDR2 YYEEEE. CDR3 length: 15 amino acids. V shed 1 base, J shed 4 bases, and the junction held 6 bases outside the gene matches. CDR3 in DNA: TGTGCCAGCAGCTTGTGGGGGGGAAACGCAGATACGCAGTATTTT. Translation gives CASSLWGGNADTQYF.

The chain combines TRBV6-5 with TRBJ2-1; 7 nucleotides agree with TRBD1. The CDR3 has 15 amino acids. Germline V gives CDR1 MNHEY, CDR2 SVGAGI. Trimming at V came to 5 bases and at J to 5 bases, leaving 9 bases not matched to a gene. Written as DNA, the CDR3 is TGTGCCAGCAGTCCAATCGGGACAGCAAACAATGAGCAGTTCTTC. This translates into CASSPIGTANNEQFF.

The chain couples TRBV15 to TRBJ2-5; D perhaps matches TRBD2 (6 bases). V lost 5 bases to trimming and J lost 2 bases, with 12 bases between them. Germline CDR1 is LNHNV and CDR2 is YYDKDF (reference sequence). This CDR3 region has 14 residues. The CDR3 loop reads CATSALREQETQYF. CDR3 nucleotide sequence: TGTGCCACCAGCGCCCTTCGGGAGCAAGAGACCCAGTACTTC.

The chain couples TRBV9 to TRBJ2-7, with 8 bases lining up with TRBD2. This CDR3 has 13 residues. V was clipped by 4 bases and J by 7 bases; unmatched bases: 7. Per the germline V gene, CDR1 is SGDLS and CDR2 is YYNGEE. This CDR3 reads CASSPAGGREQYF. CDR3 nucleotides: TGTGCCAGCAGCCCTGCGGGAGGCCGTGAGCAGTACTTC.

The rearrangement links TRBV6-5 to TRBJ2-2, with 7 bases fitting TRBD2. Germline values: CDR1 MNHEY, CDR2 SVGAGI. The CDR3 covers 14 residues. V was pared by 10 bases and J by 5 bases, with 10 bases of the junction left unmatched. CDR3 amino acids: CATHGGGETGELFF. The CDR3 nucleotides are TGTGCCACCCATGGGGGAGGGGAAACCGGGGAGCTGTTTTTT.

The chain is built from TRBV6-6 and TRBJ2-3; 10 positions agree with TRBD2. The CDR3 spans 15 residues. In germline, CDR1 is MNHNY, CDR2 SVGAGI (reference sequence). V lost 6 bases, J lost 6 bases, and 9 bases stayed unmatched. CDR3 in amino acids: CASSFLAGVIDTQYF. The CDR3 region has the DNA TGTGCCAGCAGCTTTCTAGCGGGAGTCATTGATACGCAGTATTTT.

This clone was detected only once. The gene calls are TRBV5-3 and TRBJ1-2; D may be TRBD1 (6 bases). Being an ORF, TRBV5-3 has a function that is uncertain. Trimming cost V 0 bases and J 0 bases, with 18 bases left between them. This CDR3 region has 18 residues. The chain's CDR3 is CARSLVTGLYSSNYGYTF. The CDR3 region has the DNA TGTGCCAGAAGCTTGGTAACAGGGCTTTATTCATCTAACTATGGCTACACCTTC.

The chain employs TRBV4-2 and TRBJ1-2, with D possibly being TRBD1 (5 bases). Trimming cost V 1 base and J 2 bases, with 14 bases left between them. CDR1 is LGHNA, CDR2 YNFKEQ, per germline. CDR3 length: 16 residues. The CDR3 DNA sequence: TGTGCCAGCAGCCAAGGAGAAGGGGTGGGAAACTATGGCTACACCTTC. It encodes CASSQGEGVGNYGYTF.

This chain joins TRBV5-4 and TRBJ2-3; 7 nucleotides agree with TRBD2. This CDR3 is 17 amino acids long. In germline, CDR1 is SGHNT, CDR2 YYREEE (reference sequence). J gave up 3 bases and V 0 bases, and 10 bases lay outside the gene matches. CDR3 sequence: CASSLVLLGSGTDTQYF. Written as DNA, the CDR3 is TGTGCCAGCAGCTTGGTTCTCCTGGGTAGCGGGACAGATACGCAGTATTTT.

The chain has TRBV19 and TRBJ1-5, with TRBD1 matching 10 bases. The CDR3 has 16 amino acids. Germline assignment: CDR1 LNHDA and CDR2 SQIVND (reference sequence). After removal of 4 bases from V and 2 bases from J, the junction contained 5 bases not matched to a gene. For the CDR3, the DNA is TGTGCCAGTAGTAAAGACAGGGGGCCTGGCAATCAGCCCCAGCATTTT. It yields the protein CASSKDRGPGNQPQHF.

The chain has TRBV12-5 and TRBJ1-1; D perhaps matches TRBD1 (5 bases). Between the trimmed V and J ends, which lost 0 bases and 5 bases, there was a span of 13 bases. Germline CDR1 and CDR2: LGHNT and FRNRAP. The CDR3 runs 15 residues. The CDR3 loop is CASGLVVRGRTEAFF. CDR3 DNA: TGTGCTAGTGGTTTGGTAGTAAGGGGTCGGACTGAAGCTTTCTTT.

The rearrangement links TRBV5-5 to TRBJ2-7, with 7 bases lining up with TRBD2. V lost 1 base, J lost 5 bases, and 6 bases stayed unmatched. Germline V gives CDR1 SGHKS, CDR2 YYEKEE (reference sequence). The CDR3 covers 14 residues. This chain's CDR3 is CASSLLGAGDEQYF. The CDR3 region has the DNA TGTGCCAGCAGCTTGTTAGGCGCGGGAGACGAGCAGTACTTC.

The J gene is TRBJ2-3, the V gene TRBV7-2, with TRBD2 matching 9 bases. This CDR3 region has 17 residues. V gave up 5 bases and J gave up 0 bases; unmatched junction bases: 9. In germline, CDR1 is SGHTA, CDR2 FQGNSA. The CDR3 protein is CASSLDGLARSTDTQYF. In DNA, the CDR3 is TGTGCCAGCAGCCTAGACGGACTAGCGAGGAGCACAGATACGCAGTATTTT.

This clone was recorded once. Here the CDR3 DNA reads TGTGCCAGCACCCCGGATCCCGGGACAGGAAGCCGGGGCGGTGGCTACACCTTC. This codes for CASTPDPGTGSRGGGYTF. The chain links TRBV27 to TRBJ1-2; the match to TRBD1 covers 8 bases. The CDR3 has 18 residues. With V trimmed by 7 bases and J by 7 bases, 23 bases remained unmatched. The germline V gene has CDR1 MNHEY and CDR2 SMNVEV (reference sequence).

The sample holds a few counts of this clone. This chain links TRBV18 with TRBJ1-1, with D hard to call. Trimming took off 1 base at V and 2 bases at J, with 11 bases between the two ends. Germline V gives CDR1 KGHSH, CDR2 LQKENI. The CDR3 is made up of 15 amino acids. The CDR3 DNA reads as TGTGCCAGCTCACCACGAACAGAGCCAAACACTGAAGCTTTCTTT. This gives the protein CASSPRTEPNTEAFF.

This clone has a single count. The V call is TRBV25-1, the J call TRBJ2-3; 7 bases map to TRBD2. Germline CDR1 and CDR2: MGHDK and SYGVNS. V trimming: 1 base; J trimming: 0 bases; junction bases outside the gene matches: 4. There are 16 residues in the CDR3. The CDR3 coding sequence is TGTGCCAGCAGTGAATTCGGGGGGTCCAGCACAGATACGCAGTATTTT. Encoded protein: CASSEFGGSSTDTQYF.

The chain combines TRBV7-2 with TRBJ2-1; weak D call: TRBD1 (5 bases). V dropped 1 base and J dropped 5 bases, with 12 bases sitting between them. The V gene's germline CDR1 is SGHTA and CDR2 FQGNSA. The CDR3 is made up of 15 amino acids. The CDR3 DNA is TGTGCCAGCAGCTTAGGCAGGGTTCCCCACAATGAGCAGTTCTTC. Translated: CASSLGRVPHNEQFF.

The CDR3: CARRKPGTSYQETQYF. CDR3 nucleotides: TGTGCCAGGAGAAAACCCGGGACTAGCTATCAAGAGACCCAGTACTTC. The chain uses TRBV19 and TRBJ2-5, with 9 bases lining up with TRBD2. CDR1 and CDR2 (germline): LNHDA, SQIVND (reference sequence). The V gene end was trimmed by 9 bases and the J gene end by 2 bases; junction bases not matched to a gene: 13. The CDR3 covers 16 residues. Based on the CDR3 plus reference TRBV19 and TRBJ2-5, the full variable domain is DGGITQSPKYLFRKEGQNVTLSCEQNLNHDAMYWYRQDPGQGLRLIYYSQIVNDFQKGDIAEGYSVSREKKESFPLTVTSAQKNPTAFYLCARRKPGTSYQETQYFGPGTRLLVL.

V gene TRBV19 combines with J gene TRBJ2-5; D call uncertain. Trimming left V 4 bases short and J 5 bases short, with 5 bases between. Germline CDR1 is LNHDA and CDR2 is SQIVND (reference sequence). CDR3 size: 11 residues. As DNA, the CDR3 is TGTGCCAGTAGTAACACGGAGACCCAGTACTTC. It encodes CASSNTETQYF.

This chain links TRBV6-4 with TRBJ2-3; TRBD2 matches at 11 bases. Unmatched junction bases numbered 3, after V lost 2 bases and J lost 5 bases. The CDR3 sequence is 15 residues long. Germline V gene data show CDR1 as MRHNA and CDR2 as SNTAGT. The chain's CDR3 is CASSDLAGGRDTQYF. For the CDR3, the DNA is TGTGCCAGCAGTGACCTAGCGGGAGGTCGAGATACGCAGTATTTT.

The chain combines TRBV4-2 with TRBJ1-3; 8 nucleotides match TRBD1. CDR1 and CDR2 from the germline V gene are LGHNA and YNFKEQ. CDR3 length: 17 residues. J gave up 0 bases and V 0 bases, and 4 bases lay outside the gene matches. The CDR3 spells CASSQDRGTGSGNTIYF. The CDR3 DNA reads as TGTGCCAGCAGCCAAGATCGGGGGACAGGCTCTGGAAACACCATATATTTT.

V is TRBV28 and J is TRBJ2-1; TRBD2 matches at 11 bases. Losses at the gene ends were 5 bases for V and 5 bases for J; bases not matched to a gene: 5. Germline CDR1 reads MDHEN; CDR2 reads SYDVKM. CDR3 length: 15 residues. CDR3 nucleotides: TGTGCCAGCAGTCAAACTAGCGGGAGCCACAATGAGCAGTTCTTC. It codes for CASSQTSGSHNEQFF.